Listed below are T cell receptor beta chains from one sample, sequenced in a study of shared clonotypes between healthy human individuals. Only in-frame clones appear in the TCRdb table, and some are missing; sequencing was by immunoSEQ multiplex PCR. Of about 1 million clones listed, more than 60% are singletons. The sequencing sample was made of memory CD4+ T cells sorted from blood. These receptors were collected from a man between 18 and 35 years old in good health. CDR3s include the opening cysteine and the closing phenylalanine or tryptophan. A D gene is named only where the DNA matches it firmly. The listing skips clone size in some rows; elsewhere it reads once, few, many or a size class.

cdr3_nt: TGCAGCGTTGAAGAAGGGGCTGGGGCCAACGTCCTGACTTTC
cdr3_aa: CSVEEGAGANVLTF
cdr3_length: 14
d_call: .
v_call: TRBV29-1
clone_size: .
j_call: TRBJ2-6

cdr3_nt: TGTGCCAGCAGCAGGACTAGTCAAAATGAGCAGTTCTTC
cdr3_aa: CASSRTSQNEQFF
cdr3_length: 13
d_call: TRBD2
v_call: TRBV13
clone_size: .
j_call: TRBJ2-1

cdr3_nt: TGTGCCAGCAGTGGGACAGGGTTCTATGGCTACACCTTC
cdr3_aa: CASSGTGFYGYTF
cdr3_length: 13
d_call: TRBD1
v_call: TRBV28
clone_size: .
j_call: TRBJ1-2

cdr3_nt: TGTGCCAGCAGCCACGGTTACACCAACACTGAAGCTTTCTTT
cdr3_aa: CASSHGYTNTEAFF
cdr3_length: 14
d_call: .
v_call: TRBV11-2
clone_size: .
j_call: TRBJ1-1

cdr3_nt: TGTGCCAGCTGCTGGGGGACAGGGTACGAAGACACTGAAGCTTTCTTT
cdr3_aa: CASCWGTGYEDTEAFF
cdr3_length: 16
d_call: TRBD1
v_call: TRBV2
clone_size: .
j_call: TRBJ1-1

cdr3_nt: TGTGCCGTCGCGCCGGAGACCCAGTACTTC
cdr3_aa: CAVAPETQYF
cdr3_length: 10
d_call: .
v_call: TRBV7-9
clone_size: .
j_call: TRBJ2-5

cdr3_nt: TGTGCCAGCAGCCAGGGACTAGCGGGGGGAGGTGAGCAGTTCTTC
cdr3_aa: CASSQGLAGGGEQFF
cdr3_length: 15
d_call: TRBD2
v_call: TRBV7-9
clone_size: .
j_call: TRBJ2-1

cdr3_nt: TGCGCCAGCAGCCGCTCAAGAGGGGCTTACACCGGGGAGCTGTTTTTT
cdr3_aa: CASSRSRGAYTGELFF
cdr3_length: 16
d_call: .
v_call: TRBV4-3
clone_size: .
j_call: TRBJ2-2

cdr3_nt: TGCGCCAGCAGCATGACAGGGGGCAGTGGCACTGAAGCTTTCTTT
cdr3_aa: CASSMTGGSGTEAFF
cdr3_length: 15
d_call: TRBD1
v_call: TRBV5-1
clone_size: .
j_call: TRBJ1-1

cdr3_nt: TGTGCCAGCAGCTTAGACGGTGTCGGCCCCCGCCTTAACAAGGGAAACATTCAGTACTTC
cdr3_aa: CASSLDGVGPRLNKGNIQYF
cdr3_length: 20
d_call: .
v_call: TRBV11-2
clone_size: .
j_call: TRBJ2-4

cdr3_nt: TGCGCCAGCAGAAAAACAGGGGGCTTTGGCGGGGAGCTGTTTTTT
cdr3_aa: CASRKTGGFGGELFF
cdr3_length: 15
d_call: TRBD1
v_call: TRBV4-3
clone_size: .
j_call: TRBJ2-2

cdr3_nt: TGTGCCAGCAGTGGATCAACTAGCGGGAGTTGGGAGACCCAGTACTTC
cdr3_aa: CASSGSTSGSWETQYF
cdr3_length: 16
d_call: TRBD2
v_call: TRBV25-1
clone_size: .
j_call: TRBJ2-5

cdr3_nt: TGCGCCAGCAGCCGGGAGATGGACGGCTACACCTTC
cdr3_aa: CASSREMDGYTF
cdr3_length: 12
d_call: .
v_call: TRBV5-1
clone_size: .
j_call: TRBJ1-2

cdr3_nt: TGTGCCAGTAGTATAGATGGAGGGTTTGGCTACACCTTC
cdr3_aa: CASSIDGGFGYTF
cdr3_length: 13
d_call: .
v_call: TRBV19
clone_size: .
j_call: TRBJ1-2

cdr3_nt: TGTGCCAGCAGCCTAGGGGGGCGCCCAGAGACCCAGTACTTC
cdr3_aa: CASSLGGRPETQYF
cdr3_length: 14
d_call: .
v_call: TRBV7-8
clone_size: .
j_call: TRBJ2-5

cdr3_nt: TGTGCCAGCAGCCCGGGACAGGGGACCGGGGAGCTGTTTTTT
cdr3_aa: CASSPGQGTGELFF
cdr3_length: 14
d_call: TRBD1
v_call: TRBV28
clone_size: .
j_call: TRBJ2-2

cdr3_nt: TGTGCCAGCAGTTACTCCTGGTTCTCGGAGACCCAGTACTTC
cdr3_aa: CASSYSWFSETQYF
cdr3_length: 14
d_call: .
v_call: TRBV6-5
clone_size: .
j_call: TRBJ2-5

cdr3_nt: TGTGCCAGCAGCTGGGGCCCAACTAGCGGCACAGATACGCAGTATTTT
cdr3_aa: CASSWGPTSGTDTQYF
cdr3_length: 16
d_call: TRBD2
v_call: TRBV5-5
clone_size: .
j_call: TRBJ2-3

cdr3_nt: TGTGCCAGCAGCTTTTTTGGTGATGCTGAAGCTTTCTTT
cdr3_aa: CASSFFGDAEAFF
cdr3_length: 13
d_call: .
v_call: TRBV7-9
clone_size: .
j_call: TRBJ1-1

cdr3_nt: TGTGCCTGGGCTGGGGTGATCGATGAGCAGTTCTTC
cdr3_aa: CAWAGVIDEQFF
cdr3_length: 12
d_call: .
v_call: TRBV30
clone_size: .
j_call: TRBJ2-1

cdr3_nt: TGTGCCATCAGTGCGAAGGACACTGAAGCTTTCTTT
cdr3_aa: CAISAKDTEAFF
cdr3_length: 12
d_call: .
v_call: TRBV10-3
clone_size: .
j_call: TRBJ1-1

cdr3_nt: TGTGCCATCAGTGATTCCCTGACTAGTCATGAGCAGTTCTTC
cdr3_aa: CAISDSLTSHEQFF
cdr3_length: 14
d_call: .
v_call: TRBV10-3
clone_size: .
j_call: TRBJ2-1

cdr3_nt: TGTGCCAGCAGCCAAGAATCGGGTCGGACTGGGGCCAACGTCCTGACTTTC
cdr3_aa: CASSQESGRTGANVLTF
cdr3_length: 17
d_call: .
v_call: TRBV14
clone_size: .
j_call: TRBJ2-6

cdr3_nt: TGTGCCAGCAGTCTCCGGCGCCAGGGTACAAATGAGCAGTTCTTC
cdr3_aa: CASSLRRQGTNEQFF
cdr3_length: 15
d_call: .
v_call: TRBV5-5
clone_size: .
j_call: TRBJ2-1

cdr3_nt: TGTGCCAGCAGACGTCCTTCGGAGGCCGGGGAGCTGTTTTTT
cdr3_aa: CASRRPSEAGELFF
cdr3_length: 14
d_call: .
v_call: TRBV7-9
clone_size: .
j_call: TRBJ2-2

cdr3_nt: TGCGCCAGCAGTTCCTCCCTCGGGTCCTACAATGAGCAGTTCTTC
cdr3_aa: CASSSSLGSYNEQFF
cdr3_length: 15
d_call: .
v_call: TRBV5-1
clone_size: .
j_call: TRBJ2-1

cdr3_nt: TGTGCCAGCGGACCGGGACAGGCAGTATACGGCGAGCAGTACTTC
cdr3_aa: CASGPGQAVYGEQYF
cdr3_length: 15
d_call: TRBD1
v_call: TRBV7-6
clone_size: .
j_call: TRBJ2-7

cdr3_nt: TGCAGCGCCCAGAGGCTAGCGGATGAGCAGTTCTTC
cdr3_aa: CSAQRLADEQFF
cdr3_length: 12
d_call: TRBD2
v_call: TRBV29-1
clone_size: .
j_call: TRBJ2-1

cdr3_nt: TGTGCCAGTAGTGGGGACAGGGGGACCGGGGAGCTGTTTTTT
cdr3_aa: CASSGDRGTGELFF
cdr3_length: 14
d_call: TRBD1
v_call: TRBV19
clone_size: .
j_call: TRBJ2-2

cdr3_nt: TGTGCCAGCAGTGAAGGGGGAAAGGGGGCGTCTGGGACTGAAGCTTTCTTT
cdr3_aa: CASSEGGKGASGTEAFF
cdr3_length: 17
d_call: TRBD1
v_call: TRBV6-1
clone_size: few
j_call: TRBJ1-1

cdr3_nt: TGTGCCAGCAGCTTAGGGGCGGGTGTCCAGCCCCAGCATTTT
cdr3_aa: CASSLGAGVQPQHF
cdr3_length: 14
d_call: .
v_call: TRBV7-6
clone_size: few
j_call: TRBJ1-5

cdr3_nt: TGTGCCAGCTCGCCAGTCCGACAGGGGGTCGCAGATACGCAGTATTTT
cdr3_aa: CASSPVRQGVADTQYF
cdr3_length: 16
d_call: TRBD1
v_call: TRBV18
clone_size: .
j_call: TRBJ2-3

cdr3_nt: TGTGCCAGCAGCCGAGGTGTTCAGGGGTCCTACGAGCAGTACTTC
cdr3_aa: CASSRGVQGSYEQYF
cdr3_length: 15
d_call: .
v_call: TRBV11-2
clone_size: many
j_call: TRBJ2-7

cdr3_nt: TGTGCCAGCAGCGAAAACAGGGGAGGGGAGACCCAGTACTTC
cdr3_aa: CASSENRGGETQYF
cdr3_length: 14
d_call: .
v_call: TRBV7-2
clone_size: .
j_call: TRBJ2-5